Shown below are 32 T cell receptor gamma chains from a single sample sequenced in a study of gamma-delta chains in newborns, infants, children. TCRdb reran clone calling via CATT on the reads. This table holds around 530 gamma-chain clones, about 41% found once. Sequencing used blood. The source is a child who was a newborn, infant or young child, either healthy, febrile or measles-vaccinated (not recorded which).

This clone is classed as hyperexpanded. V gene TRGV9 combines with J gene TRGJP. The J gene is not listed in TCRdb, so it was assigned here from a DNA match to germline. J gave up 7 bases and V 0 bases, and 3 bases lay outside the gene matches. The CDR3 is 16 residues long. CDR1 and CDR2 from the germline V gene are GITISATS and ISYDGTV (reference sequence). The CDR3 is CALWEVAELGKKIKVF. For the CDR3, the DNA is TGTGCCTTGTGGGAGGTGGCGGAGTTGGGCAAAAAAATCAAGGTATTT.

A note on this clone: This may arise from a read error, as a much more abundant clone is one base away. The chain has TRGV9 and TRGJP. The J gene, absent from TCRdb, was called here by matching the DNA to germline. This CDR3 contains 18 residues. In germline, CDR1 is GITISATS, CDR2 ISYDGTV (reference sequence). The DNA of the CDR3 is TGTGCCTTGTGGGAGGTGCAGGATCAAGAGTTGGGCAAAAAAAACAAGGTATTT. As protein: CALWEVQDQELGKKNKVF.

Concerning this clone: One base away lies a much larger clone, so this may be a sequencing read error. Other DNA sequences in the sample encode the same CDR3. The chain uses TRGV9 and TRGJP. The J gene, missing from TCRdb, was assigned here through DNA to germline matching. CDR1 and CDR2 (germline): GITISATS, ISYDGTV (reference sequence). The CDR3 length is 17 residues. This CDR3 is CALWEGMAELGKKIKVF. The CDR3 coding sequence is TGCGCCTTGTGGGAGGGGATGGCGGAGTTGGGCAAAAAAATCAAGGTATTT.

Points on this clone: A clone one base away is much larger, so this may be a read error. The CDR3 sequence is CALWEAQDWIKTF. In nucleotides, the CDR3 is TGCGCCTTGTGGGAGGCCCAAGATTGGATCAAGACGTTT. The chain is built from TRGV9 and TRGJP2. TCRdb offers no J gene call, so here the DNA was matched to germline to obtain one. The CDR3 covers 13 residues. Germline V lookup: CDR1 GITISATS, CDR2 ISYDGTV (reference sequence).

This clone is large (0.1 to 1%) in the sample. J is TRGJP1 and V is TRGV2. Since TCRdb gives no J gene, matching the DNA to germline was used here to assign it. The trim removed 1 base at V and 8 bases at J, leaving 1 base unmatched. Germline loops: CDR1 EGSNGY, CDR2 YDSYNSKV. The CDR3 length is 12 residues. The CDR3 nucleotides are TGTGCCACCTGGGACGGCGGTTGGTTCAAGATATTT. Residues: CATWDGGWFKIF.

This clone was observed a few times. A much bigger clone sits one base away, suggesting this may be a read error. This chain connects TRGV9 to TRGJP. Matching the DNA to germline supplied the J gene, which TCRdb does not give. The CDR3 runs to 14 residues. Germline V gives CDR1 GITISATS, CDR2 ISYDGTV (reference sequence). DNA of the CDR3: TGTGCCTTGTGGGAGGTGTTGGGCAAAAAAAACAAGGTATTT. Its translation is CALWEVLGKKNKVF.

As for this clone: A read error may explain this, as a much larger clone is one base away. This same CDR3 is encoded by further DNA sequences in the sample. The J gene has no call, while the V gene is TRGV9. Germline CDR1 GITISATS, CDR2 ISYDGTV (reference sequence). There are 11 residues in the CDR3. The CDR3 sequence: CALWEVRKKLF. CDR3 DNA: TGTGCCTTGTGGGAGGTGCGTAAGAAACTCTTC.

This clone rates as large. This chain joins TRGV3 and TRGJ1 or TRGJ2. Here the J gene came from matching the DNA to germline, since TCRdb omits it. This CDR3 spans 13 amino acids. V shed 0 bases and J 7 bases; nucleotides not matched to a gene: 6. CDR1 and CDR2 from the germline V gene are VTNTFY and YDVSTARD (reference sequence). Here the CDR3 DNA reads TGTGCCACCTGGGACAGGCTGCGGTATAAGAAACTCTTT. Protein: CATWDRLRYKKLF.

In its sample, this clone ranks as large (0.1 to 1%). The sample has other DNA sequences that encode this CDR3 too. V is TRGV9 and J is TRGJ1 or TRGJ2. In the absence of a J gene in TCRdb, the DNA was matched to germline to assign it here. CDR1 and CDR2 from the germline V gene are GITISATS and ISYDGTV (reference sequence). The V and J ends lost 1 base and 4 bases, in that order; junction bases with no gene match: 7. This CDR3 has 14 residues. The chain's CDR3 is CALWEVVGYYKKLF. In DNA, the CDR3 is TGTGCCTTGTGGGAGGTAGTAGGATATTATAAGAAACTCTTT.

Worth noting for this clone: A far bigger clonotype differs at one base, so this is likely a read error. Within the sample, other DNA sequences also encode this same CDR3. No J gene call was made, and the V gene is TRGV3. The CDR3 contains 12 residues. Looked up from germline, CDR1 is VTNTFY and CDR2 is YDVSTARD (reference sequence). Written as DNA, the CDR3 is TGTGCCACCTGGGACAGGCATTATAAGAAACTCTTC. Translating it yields CATWDRHYKKLF.

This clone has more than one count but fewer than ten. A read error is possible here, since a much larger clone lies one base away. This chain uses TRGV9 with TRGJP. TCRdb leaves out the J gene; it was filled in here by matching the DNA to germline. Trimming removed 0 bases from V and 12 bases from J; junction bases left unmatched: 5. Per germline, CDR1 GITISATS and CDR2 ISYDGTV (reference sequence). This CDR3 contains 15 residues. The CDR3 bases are TGTGCCTTGTGGGAGGTGCGGTCGGGCAAAAAAATCAAGGTATTT. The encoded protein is CALWEVRSGKKIKVF.

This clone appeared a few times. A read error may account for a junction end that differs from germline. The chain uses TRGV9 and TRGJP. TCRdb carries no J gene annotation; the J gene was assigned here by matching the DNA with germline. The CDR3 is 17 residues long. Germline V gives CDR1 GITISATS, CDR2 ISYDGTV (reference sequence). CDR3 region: CALWEVRQGLGKKIKVF. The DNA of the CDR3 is TGTGCCTTGTGGGAGGTAAGACAAGGGTTGGGCAAAAAAATCAAGGTATTT.

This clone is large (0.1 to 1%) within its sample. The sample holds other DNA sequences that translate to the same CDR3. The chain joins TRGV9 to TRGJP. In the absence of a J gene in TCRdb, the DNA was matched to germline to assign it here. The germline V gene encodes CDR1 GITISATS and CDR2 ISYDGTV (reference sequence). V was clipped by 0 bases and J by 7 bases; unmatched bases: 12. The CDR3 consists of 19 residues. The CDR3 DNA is TGTGCCTTGTGGGAGGTGCAAGGGGCTCGGGAGTTGGGCAAAAAAATCAAGGTATTT. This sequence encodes CALWEVQGARELGKKIKVF.

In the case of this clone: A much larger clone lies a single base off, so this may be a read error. CDR3 DNA sequence: TGTGCCTTGTGGGAGGAAAGAGGGAAGTTGGACAAAAAAATCAAGGTATTT. Residues: CALWEERGKLDKKIKVF. The chain is built from TRGV9 and TRGJP. No J segment appears in TCRdb, so it was assigned here by matching the sequence to germline. CDR1 and CDR2 (germline): GITISATS, ISYDGTV (reference sequence). This CDR3 is built from 17 residues.

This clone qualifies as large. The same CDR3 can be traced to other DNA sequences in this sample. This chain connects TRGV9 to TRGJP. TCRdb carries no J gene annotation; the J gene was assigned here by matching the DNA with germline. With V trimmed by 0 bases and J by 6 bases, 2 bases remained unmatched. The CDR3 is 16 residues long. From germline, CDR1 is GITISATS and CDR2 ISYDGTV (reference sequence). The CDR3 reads CALWEVLELGKKIKVF. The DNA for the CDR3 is TGTGCCTTGTGGGAGGTGTTAGAGTTGGGCAAAAAAATCAAGGTATTT.

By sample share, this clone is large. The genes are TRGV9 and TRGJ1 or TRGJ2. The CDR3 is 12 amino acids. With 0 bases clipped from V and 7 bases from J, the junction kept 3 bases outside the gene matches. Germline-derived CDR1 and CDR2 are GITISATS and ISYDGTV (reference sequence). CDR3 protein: CALWEVLYKKLF. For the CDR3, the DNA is TGTGCCTTGTGGGAGGTGCTATATAAGAAACTCTTT.

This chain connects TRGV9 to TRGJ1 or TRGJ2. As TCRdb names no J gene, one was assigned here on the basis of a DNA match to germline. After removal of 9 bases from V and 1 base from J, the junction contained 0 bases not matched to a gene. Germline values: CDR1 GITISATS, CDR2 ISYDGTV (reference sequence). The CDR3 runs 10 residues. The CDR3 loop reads CALNYYKKLF. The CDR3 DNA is TGTGCCTTGAATTATTATAAGAAACTCTTT.

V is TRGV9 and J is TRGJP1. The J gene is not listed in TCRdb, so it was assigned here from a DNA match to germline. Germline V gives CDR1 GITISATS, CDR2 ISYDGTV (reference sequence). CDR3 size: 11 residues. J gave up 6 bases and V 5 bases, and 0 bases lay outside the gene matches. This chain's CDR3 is CALWAGWFKIF. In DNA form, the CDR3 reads TGTGCCTTGTGGGCTGGTTGGTTCAAGATATTT.

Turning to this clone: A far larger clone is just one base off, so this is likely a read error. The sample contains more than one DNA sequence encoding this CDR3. In DNA form, the CDR3 reads TGTGCCTTGTGGGAGGTGCTGGGCAAAAAAATCAAGGTATTT. As protein: CALWEVLGKKIKVF. The genes are TRGV9 and TRGJP. No J gene is reported in TCRdb; it was inferred here by comparing the DNA with germline. Germline CDR1 reads GITISATS; CDR2 reads ISYDGTV (reference sequence). The trim removed 0 bases at V and 11 bases at J, leaving 1 base unmatched. This CDR3 spans 14 amino acids.

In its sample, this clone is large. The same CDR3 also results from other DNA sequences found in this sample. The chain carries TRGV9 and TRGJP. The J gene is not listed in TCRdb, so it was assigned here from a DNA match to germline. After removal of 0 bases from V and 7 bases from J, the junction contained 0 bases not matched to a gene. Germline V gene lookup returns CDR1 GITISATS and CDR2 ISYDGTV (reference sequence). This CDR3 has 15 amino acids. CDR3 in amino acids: CALWEVELGKKIKVF. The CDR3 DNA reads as TGTGCCTTGTGGGAGGTGGAGTTGGGCAAAAAAATCAAGGTATTT.

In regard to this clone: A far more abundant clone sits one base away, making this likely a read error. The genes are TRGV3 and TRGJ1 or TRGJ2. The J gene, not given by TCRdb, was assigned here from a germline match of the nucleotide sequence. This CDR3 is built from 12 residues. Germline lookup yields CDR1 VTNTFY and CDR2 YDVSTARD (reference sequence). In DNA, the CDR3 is TGTGCCCCCTGGGACAGGCATTATAAGAAACTCTTT. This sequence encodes CAPWDRHYKKLF.

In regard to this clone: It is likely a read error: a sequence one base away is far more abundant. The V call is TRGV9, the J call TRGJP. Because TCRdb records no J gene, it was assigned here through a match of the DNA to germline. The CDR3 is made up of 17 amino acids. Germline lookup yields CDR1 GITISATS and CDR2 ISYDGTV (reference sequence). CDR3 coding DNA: TGTGCCTTGTGGGAGGTCCCACAAGAGTTGGGCAAAAGAATCAAGGTATTT. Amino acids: CALWEVPQELGKRIKVF.

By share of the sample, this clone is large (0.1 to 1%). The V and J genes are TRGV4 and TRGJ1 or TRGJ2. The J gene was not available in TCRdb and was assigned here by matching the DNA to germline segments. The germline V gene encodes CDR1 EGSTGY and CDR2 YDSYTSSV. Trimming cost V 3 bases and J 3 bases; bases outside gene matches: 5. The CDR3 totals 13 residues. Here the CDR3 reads CATWDKTYYKKLF. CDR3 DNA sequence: TGTGCCACCTGGGATAAGACTTATTATAAGAAACTCTTT.

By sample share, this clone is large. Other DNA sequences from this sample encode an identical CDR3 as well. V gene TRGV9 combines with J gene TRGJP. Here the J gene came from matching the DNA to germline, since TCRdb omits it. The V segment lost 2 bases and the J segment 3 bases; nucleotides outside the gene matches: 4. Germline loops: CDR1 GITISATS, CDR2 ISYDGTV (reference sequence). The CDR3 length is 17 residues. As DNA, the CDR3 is TGTGCCTTGTGGGAGGACCAGCAAGAGTTGGGCAAAAAAATCAAGGTATTT. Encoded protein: CALWEDQQELGKKIKVF.

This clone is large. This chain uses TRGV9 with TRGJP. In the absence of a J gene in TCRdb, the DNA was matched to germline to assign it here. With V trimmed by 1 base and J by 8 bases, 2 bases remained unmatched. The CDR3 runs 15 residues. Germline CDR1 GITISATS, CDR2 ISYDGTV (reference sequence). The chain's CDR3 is CALWEVKLGKKIKVF. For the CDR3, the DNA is TGTGCCTTGTGGGAGGTTAAGTTGGGCAAAAAAATCAAGGTATTT.

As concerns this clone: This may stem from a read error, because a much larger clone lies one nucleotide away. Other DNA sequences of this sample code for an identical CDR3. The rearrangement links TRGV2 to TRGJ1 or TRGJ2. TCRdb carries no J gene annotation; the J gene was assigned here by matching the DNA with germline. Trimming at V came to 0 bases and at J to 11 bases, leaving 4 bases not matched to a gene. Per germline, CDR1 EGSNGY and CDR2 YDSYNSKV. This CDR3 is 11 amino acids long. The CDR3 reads CATWDGPEKLF. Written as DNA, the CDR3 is TGTGCCACCTGGGACGGGCCTGAGAAACTCTTT.

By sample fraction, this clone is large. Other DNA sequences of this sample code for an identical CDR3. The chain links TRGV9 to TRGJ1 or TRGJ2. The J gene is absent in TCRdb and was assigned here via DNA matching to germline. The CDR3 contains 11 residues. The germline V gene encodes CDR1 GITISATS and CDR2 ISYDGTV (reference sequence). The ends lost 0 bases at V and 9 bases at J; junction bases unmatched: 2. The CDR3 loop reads CALWEVRKKLF. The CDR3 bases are TGTGCCTTGTGGGAGGTGCGTAAGAAACTCTTT.

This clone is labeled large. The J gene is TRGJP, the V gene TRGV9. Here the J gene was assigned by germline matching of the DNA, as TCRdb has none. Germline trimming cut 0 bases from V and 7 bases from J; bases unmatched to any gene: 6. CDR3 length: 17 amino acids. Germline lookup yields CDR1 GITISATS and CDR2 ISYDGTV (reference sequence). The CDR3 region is CALWEVHPELGKKIKVF. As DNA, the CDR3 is TGTGCCTTGTGGGAGGTGCACCCGGAGTTGGGCAAAAAAATCAAGGTATTT.

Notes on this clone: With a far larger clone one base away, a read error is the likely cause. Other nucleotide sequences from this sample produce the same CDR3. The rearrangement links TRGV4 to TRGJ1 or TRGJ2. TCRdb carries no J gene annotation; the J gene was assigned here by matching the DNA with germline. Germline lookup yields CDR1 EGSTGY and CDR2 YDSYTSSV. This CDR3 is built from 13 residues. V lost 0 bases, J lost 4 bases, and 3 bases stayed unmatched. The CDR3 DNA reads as TGTGCCACCTGGGATGGGGGATATTATAAGAAACTCTTT. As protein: CATWDGGYYKKLF.

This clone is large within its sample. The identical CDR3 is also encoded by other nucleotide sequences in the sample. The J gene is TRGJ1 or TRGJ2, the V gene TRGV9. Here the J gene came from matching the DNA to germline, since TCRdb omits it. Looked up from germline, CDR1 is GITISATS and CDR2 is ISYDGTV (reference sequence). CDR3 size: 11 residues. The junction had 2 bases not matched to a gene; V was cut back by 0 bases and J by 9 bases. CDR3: CALWEVGKKLF. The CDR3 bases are TGTGCCTTGTGGGAGGTGGGTAAGAAACTCTTT.

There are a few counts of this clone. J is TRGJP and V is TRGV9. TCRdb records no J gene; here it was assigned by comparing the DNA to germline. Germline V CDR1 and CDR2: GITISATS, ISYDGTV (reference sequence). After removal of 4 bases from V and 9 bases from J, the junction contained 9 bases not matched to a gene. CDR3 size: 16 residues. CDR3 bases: TGTGCCTTGTGGGAAGCTGTGAGGTTGGGCAAAAAAATCAAGGTATTT. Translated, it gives CALWEAVRLGKKIKVF.

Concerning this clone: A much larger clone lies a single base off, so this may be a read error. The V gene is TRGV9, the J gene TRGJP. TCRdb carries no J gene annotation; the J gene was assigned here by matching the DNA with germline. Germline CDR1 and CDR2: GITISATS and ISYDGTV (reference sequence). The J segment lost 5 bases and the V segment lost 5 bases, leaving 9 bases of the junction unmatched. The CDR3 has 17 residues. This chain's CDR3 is CALWGDTKELGKKIKVF. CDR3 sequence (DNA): TGTGCCTTGTGGGGGGACACGAAAGAGTTGGGCAAAAAAATCAAGGTATTT.